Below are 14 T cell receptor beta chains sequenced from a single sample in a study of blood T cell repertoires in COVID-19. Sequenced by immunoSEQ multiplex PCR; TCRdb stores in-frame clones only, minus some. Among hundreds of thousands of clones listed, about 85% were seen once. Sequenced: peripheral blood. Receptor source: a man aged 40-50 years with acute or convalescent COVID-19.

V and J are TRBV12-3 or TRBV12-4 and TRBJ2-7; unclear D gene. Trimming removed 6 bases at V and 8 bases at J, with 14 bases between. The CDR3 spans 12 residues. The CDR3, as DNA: TGTGCCAGCAGCGACTCTCTTATCCAGCAGTACTTC. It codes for CASSDSLIQQYF.

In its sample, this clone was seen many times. CDR3 in DNA: TGCGCCAGCAGCCAAAGGGGGACCCCCAATCAGCCCCAGCATTTT. Its translation: CASSQRGTPNQPQHF. This chain connects TRBV4-1 to TRBJ1-5; tentative D call: TRBD1 (6 bases). V was cut by 2 bases and J by 3 bases, with 11 bases left in between. CDR1 MGHRA and CDR2 YSYEKL come from the germline V gene. This CDR3 contains 15 residues.

CDR3 in amino acids: CASSGRGAGGSGSTDTQYF. The CDR3, as DNA: TGTGCCAGCAGCGGACGAGGCGCGGGGGGCTCTGGTAGCACAGATACGCAGTATTTT. The chain employs TRBV7-2 and TRBJ2-3, with 8 nucleotides matching TRBD2. The CDR3 is 19 residues long. Germline trimming cut 5 bases from V and 0 bases from J; bases unmatched to any gene: 16. Germline CDR1 reads SGHTA; CDR2 reads FQGNSA.

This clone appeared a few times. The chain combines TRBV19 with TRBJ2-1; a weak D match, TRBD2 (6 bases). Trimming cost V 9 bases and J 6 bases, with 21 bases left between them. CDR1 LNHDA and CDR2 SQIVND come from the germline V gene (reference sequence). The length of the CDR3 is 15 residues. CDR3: CASGGRGITFNEQFF. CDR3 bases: TGTGCCAGCGGGGGTCGCGGGATCACTTTCAATGAGCAGTTCTTC.

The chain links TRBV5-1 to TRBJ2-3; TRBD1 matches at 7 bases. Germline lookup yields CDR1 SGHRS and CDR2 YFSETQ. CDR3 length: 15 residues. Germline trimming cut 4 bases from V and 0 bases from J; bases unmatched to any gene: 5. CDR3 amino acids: CASSITGVSTDTQYF. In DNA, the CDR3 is TGCGCCAGCAGCATTACAGGGGTGAGCACAGATACGCAGTATTTT.

In DNA form, the CDR3 reads TGTGCCAGCAGCCAGGGGACTAGCGGGTACGATGAGCAGTTCTTC. Translated, it gives CASSQGTSGYDEQFF. This chain uses TRBV3-1 (or the pseudogene TRBV3-2) with TRBJ2-1, with TRBD2 matching 12 bases. The CDR3 extends over 15 amino acids. The V and J ends lost 3 bases and 8 bases, in that order; junction bases with no gene match: 5. Per germline, CDR1 LGHDT and CDR2 YNNKEL (reference sequence).

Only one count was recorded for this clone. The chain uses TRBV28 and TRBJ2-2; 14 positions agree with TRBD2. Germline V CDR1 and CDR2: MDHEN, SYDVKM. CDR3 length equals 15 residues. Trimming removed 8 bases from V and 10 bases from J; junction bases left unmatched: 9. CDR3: CASLLTSGRAEELFF. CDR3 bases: TGTGCCAGCCTACTGACTAGCGGGAGGGCCGAGGAGCTGTTTTTT.

The CDR3 region has the DNA TGTGCCAGCAGCTTAGAGGAGGGCTACGAGCAGTACTTC. Its translation: CASSLEEGYEQYF. The V and J genes are TRBV7-8 and TRBJ2-7; possible D gene TRBD2, 6 bases. Germline V lookup: CDR1 SGHVS, CDR2 FQNEAQ. CDR3 size: 13 residues. The ends were cut back, 1 base at V and 3 bases at J, with 7 bases in the middle.

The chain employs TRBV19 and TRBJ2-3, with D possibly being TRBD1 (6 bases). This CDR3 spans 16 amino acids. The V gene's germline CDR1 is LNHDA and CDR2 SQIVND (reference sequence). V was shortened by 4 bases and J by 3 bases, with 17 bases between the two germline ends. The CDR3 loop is CASSRQVGRATDTQYF. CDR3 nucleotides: TGTGCCAGTAGTAGACAGGTCGGGCGGGCGACAGATACGCAGTATTTT.

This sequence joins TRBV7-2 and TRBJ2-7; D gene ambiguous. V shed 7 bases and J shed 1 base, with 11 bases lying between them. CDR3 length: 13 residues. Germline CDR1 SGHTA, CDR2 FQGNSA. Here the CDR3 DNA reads TGTGCCAGCATTCCGTCCCCGTCCTACGAGCAGTACTTC. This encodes CASIPSPSYEQYF.

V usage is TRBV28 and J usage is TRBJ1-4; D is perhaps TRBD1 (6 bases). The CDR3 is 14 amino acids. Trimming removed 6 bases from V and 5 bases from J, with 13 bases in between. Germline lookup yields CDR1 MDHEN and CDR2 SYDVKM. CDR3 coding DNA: TGTGCCAGCAGCCCACAGGGCGGCAATGAAAAACTGTTTTTT. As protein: CASSPQGGNEKLFF.

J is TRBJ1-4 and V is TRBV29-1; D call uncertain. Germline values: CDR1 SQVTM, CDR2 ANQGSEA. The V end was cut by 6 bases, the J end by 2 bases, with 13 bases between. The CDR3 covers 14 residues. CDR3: CSVNEGSTNEKLFF. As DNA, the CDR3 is TGCAGCGTGAACGAGGGCTCCACTAATGAAAAACTGTTTTTT.

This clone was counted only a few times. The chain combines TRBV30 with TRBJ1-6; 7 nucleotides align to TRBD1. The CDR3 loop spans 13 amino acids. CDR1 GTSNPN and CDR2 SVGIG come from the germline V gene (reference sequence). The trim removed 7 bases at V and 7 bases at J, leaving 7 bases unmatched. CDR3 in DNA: TGTGCCTTAACCGGGACAGCCAATTCACCCCTCCACTTT. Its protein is CALTGTANSPLHF.

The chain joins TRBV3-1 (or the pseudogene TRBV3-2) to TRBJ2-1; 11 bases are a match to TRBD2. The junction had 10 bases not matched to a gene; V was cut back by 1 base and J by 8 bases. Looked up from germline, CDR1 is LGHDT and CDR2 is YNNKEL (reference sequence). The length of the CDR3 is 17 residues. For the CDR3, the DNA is TGTGCCAGCAGCCAAGGTATTAGCGGGGGGGCCGATGATGAGCAGTTCTTC. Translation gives CASSQGISGGADDEQFF.